This T cell receptor (beta chain) is drawn from a study of T cells in Graves' hyperthyroidism and ophthalmopathy. Study-level background: Blood from the periphery was taken at initial diagnosis, before any treatment.

Amplification of TCR beta CDR3 regions was performed using RNA transcripts as template. A set of HTBI primers served as the primers for a first-round RT-PCR of the TCR CDR3. TCRdb re-called the multiplex PCR reads through MiXCR, storing one row per CDR3 protein. The sample yields roughly 580,000 distinct CDR3 sequences, roughly 14% seen once. Whole-study findings and limits: Separation of ophthalmopathy from stable hyperthyroidism was achieved by a 13 V-J model.

This clonotype was recorded many times. Its antigen remains unidentified. Material for sequencing was blood. The source of this sequence is a woman aged 30 to 39 with Graves' hyperthyroidism that later progressed to Graves' ophthalmopathy.

The CDR3 here is CAIQKDDNSPLHF. In DNA form, the CDR3 reads TGTGCCATCCAGAAGGACGATAATTCACCCCTCCACTTT. This sequence joins TRBV2 and TRBJ1-6; the D is unclear. Deletions cut 10 bases from V and 5 bases from J, with 12 bases between. CDR1 and CDR2 from the germline V gene are SNHLY and FYNNEI. The CDR3 length is 13 residues.